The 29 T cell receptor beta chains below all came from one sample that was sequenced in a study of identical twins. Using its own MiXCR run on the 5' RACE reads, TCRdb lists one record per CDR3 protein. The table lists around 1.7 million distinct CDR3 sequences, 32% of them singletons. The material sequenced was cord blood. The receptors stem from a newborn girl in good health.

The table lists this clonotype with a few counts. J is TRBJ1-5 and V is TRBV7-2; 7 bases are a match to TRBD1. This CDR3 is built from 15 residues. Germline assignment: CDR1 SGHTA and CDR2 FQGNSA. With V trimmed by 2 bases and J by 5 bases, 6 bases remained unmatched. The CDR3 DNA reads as TGTGCCAGCAGCTTACGATCAGGGGGTGATCAGCCCCAGCATTTT. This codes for CASSLRSGGDQPQHF.

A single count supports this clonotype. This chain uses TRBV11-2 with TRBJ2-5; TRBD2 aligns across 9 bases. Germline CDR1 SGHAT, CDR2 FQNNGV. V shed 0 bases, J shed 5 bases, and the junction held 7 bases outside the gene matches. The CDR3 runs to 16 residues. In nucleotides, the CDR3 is TGTGCCAGCAGCTTAGATCTTCTAGCGGGGAGGGAGACCCAGTACTTC. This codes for CASSLDLLAGRETQYF.

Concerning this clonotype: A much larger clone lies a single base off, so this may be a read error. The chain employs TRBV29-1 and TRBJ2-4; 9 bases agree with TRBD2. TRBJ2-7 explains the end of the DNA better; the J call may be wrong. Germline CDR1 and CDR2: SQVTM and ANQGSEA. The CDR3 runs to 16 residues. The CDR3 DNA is TGCAGCGTTGGGGGACTAGCCGGAACGGGCCCCTACGAGCAGTACTTC. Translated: CSVGGLAGTGPYEQYF.

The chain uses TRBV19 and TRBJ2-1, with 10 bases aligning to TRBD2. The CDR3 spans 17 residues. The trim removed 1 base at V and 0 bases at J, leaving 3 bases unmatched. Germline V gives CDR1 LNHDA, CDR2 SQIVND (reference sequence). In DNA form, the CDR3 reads TGTGCCAGTAGTATAGGTGCTAGCGGGGGCTCCTACAATGAGCAGTTCTTC. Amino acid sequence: CASSIGASGGSYNEQFF. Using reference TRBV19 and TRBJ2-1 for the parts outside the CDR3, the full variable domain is DGGITQSPKYLFRKEGQNVTLSCEQNLNHDAMYWYRQDPGQGLRLIYYSQIVNDFQKGDIAEGYSVSREKKESFPLTVTSAQKNPTAFYLCASSIGASGGSYNEQFFGPGTRLTVL.

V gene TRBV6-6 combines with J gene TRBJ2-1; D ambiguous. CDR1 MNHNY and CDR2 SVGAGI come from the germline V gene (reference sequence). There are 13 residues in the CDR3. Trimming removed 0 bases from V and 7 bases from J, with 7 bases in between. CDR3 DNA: TGTGCCAGCAGTTACTCAAGTTTGAATGAGCAGTTCTTC. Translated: CASSYSSLNEQFF.

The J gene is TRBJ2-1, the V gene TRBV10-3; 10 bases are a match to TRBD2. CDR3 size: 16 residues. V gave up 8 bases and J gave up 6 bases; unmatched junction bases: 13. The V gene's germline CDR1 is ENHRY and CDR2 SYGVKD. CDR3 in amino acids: CAIGTGTSVRGNEQFF. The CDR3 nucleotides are TGTGCCATCGGAACCGGGACTAGCGTGAGGGGCAATGAGCAGTTCTTC.

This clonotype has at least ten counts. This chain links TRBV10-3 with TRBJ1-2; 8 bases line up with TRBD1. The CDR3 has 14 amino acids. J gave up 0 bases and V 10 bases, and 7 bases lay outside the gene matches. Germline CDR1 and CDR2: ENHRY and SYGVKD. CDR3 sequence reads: CATKGTGPNYGYTF. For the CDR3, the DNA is TGTGCCACCAAGGGGACAGGTCCTAACTATGGCTACACCTTC.

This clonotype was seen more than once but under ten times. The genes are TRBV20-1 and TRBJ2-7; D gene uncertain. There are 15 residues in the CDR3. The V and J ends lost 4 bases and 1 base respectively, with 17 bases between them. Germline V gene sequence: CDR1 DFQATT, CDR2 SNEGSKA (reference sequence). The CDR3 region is CSATPRPSLSYEQYF. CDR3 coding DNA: TGCAGTGCTACCCCACGTCCATCTCTTTCCTACGAGCAGTACTTC.

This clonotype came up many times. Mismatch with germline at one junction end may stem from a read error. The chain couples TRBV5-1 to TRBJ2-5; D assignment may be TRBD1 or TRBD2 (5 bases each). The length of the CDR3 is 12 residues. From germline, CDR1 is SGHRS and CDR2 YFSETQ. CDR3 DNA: TGTGCCAGCAGCTTAGGGACAGAGACCCAGTACTTC. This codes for CASSLGTETQYF. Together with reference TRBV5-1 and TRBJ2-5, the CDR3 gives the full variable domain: KAGVTQTPRYLIKTRGQQVTLSCSPISGHRSVSWYQQTPGQGLQFLFEYFSETQRNKGNFPGRFSGRQFSNSRSEMNVSTLELGDSALYLCASSLGTETQYFGPGTRLLVL.

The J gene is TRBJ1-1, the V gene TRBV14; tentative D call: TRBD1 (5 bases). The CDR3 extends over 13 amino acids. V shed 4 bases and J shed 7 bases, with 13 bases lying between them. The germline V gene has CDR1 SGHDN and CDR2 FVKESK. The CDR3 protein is CASSPFDRGEAFF. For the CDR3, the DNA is TGTGCCAGCAGCCCCTTTGACAGAGGTGAAGCTTTCTTT. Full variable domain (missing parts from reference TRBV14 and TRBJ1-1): EAGVTQFPSHSVIEKGQTVTLRCDPISGHDNLYWYRRVMGKEIKFLLHFVKESKQDESGMPNNRFLAERTGGTYSTLKVQPAELEDSGVYFCASSPFDRGEAFFGQGTRLTVV.

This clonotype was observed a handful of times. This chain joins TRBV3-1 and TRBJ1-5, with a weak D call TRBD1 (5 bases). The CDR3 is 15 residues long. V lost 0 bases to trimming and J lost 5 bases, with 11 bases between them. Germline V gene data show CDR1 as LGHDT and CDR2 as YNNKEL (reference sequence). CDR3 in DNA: TGTGCCAGCAGCCAAGACGGGACGCCAGATCAGCCCCAGCATTTT. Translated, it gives CASSQDGTPDQPQHF.

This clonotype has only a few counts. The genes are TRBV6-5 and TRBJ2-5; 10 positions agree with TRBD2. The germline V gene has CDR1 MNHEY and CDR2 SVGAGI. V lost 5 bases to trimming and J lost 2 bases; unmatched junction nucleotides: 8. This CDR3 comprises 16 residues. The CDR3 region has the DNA TGTGCCAGCAGTCCGTTGATAGCGGGAGGACAAGAGACCCAGTACTTC. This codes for CASSPLIAGGQETQYF.

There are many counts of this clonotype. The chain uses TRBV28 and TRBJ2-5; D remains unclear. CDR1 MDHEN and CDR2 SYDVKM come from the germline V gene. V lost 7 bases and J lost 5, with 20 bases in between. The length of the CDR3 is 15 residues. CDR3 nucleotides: TGTGCCAGCACCGCCCTCTCTCTAGTAGGGGAGACCCAGTACTTC. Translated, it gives CASTALSLVGETQYF.

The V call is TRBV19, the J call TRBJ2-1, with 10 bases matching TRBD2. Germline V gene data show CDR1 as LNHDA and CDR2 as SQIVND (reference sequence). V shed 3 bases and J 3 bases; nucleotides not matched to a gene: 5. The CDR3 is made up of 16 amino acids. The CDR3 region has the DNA TGTGCCAGTAGTATGCGTAGCGGGAGGAACTACAATGAGCAGTTCTTC. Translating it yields CASSMRSGRNYNEQFF.

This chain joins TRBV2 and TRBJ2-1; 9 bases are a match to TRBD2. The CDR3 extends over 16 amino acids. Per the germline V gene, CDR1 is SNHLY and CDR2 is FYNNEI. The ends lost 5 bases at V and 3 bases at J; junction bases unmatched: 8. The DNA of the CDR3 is TGTGCCAGCAGTTTTCTTAGCGGGAGTGGCTACAATGAGCAGTTCTTC. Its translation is CASSFLSGSGYNEQFF.

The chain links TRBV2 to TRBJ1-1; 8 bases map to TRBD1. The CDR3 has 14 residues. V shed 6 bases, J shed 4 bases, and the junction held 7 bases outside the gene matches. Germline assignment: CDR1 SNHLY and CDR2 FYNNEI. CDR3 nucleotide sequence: TGTGCCAGCAGGCCCGATGACAGGGGCACTGAAGCTTTCTTT. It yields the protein CASRPDDRGTEAFF.

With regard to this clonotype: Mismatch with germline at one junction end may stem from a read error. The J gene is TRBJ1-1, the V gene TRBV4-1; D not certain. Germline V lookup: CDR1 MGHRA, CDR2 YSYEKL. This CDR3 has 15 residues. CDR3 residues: CTSSRVRGLNTEAFF. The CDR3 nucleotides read TGCACCAGCAGCCGAGTAAGAGGCCTGAACACTGAAGCTTTCTTT.

In DNA form, the CDR3 reads TGCAGCGCCCAGGGGGCAACAGATACGCAGTATTTT. It codes for CSAQGATDTQYF. This rearrangement joins TRBV29-1 to TRBJ2-3; 8 positions match TRBD1. This CDR3 comprises 12 residues. Germline values: CDR1 SQVTM, CDR2 ANQGSEA. The junction had 3 bases not matched to a gene; V was cut back by 7 bases and J by 3 bases.

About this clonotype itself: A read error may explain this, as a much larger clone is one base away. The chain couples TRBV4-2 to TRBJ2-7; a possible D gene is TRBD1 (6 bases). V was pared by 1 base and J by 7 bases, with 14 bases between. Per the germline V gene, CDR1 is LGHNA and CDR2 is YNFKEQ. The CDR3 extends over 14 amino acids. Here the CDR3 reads CASSQGERDNEQYF. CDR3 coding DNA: TGTGCCAGCAGCCAAGGGGAACGGGACAATGAGCAGTACTTC.

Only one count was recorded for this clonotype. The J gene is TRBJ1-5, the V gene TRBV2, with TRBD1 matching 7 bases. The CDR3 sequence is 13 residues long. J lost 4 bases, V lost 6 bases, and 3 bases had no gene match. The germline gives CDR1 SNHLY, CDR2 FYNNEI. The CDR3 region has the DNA TGTGCCAGCAGGATGACAGGGAATCAGCCCCAGCATTTT. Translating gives CASRMTGNQPQHF.

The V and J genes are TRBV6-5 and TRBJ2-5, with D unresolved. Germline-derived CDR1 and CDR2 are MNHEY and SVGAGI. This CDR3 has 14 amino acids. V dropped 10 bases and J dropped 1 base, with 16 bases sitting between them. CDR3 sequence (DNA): TGTGCCAATTCCACAGTCAGTCCCCAAGAGACCCAGTACTTC. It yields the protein CANSTVSPQETQYF.

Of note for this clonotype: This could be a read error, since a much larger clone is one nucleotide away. CDR3 bases: TGTGCCATCACGCCAGGCGGGGGTTACGAGCAGTACTTC. Translating gives CAITPGGGYEQYF. J is TRBJ2-7 and V is TRBV10-3; 7 positions match TRBD2. CDR1 is ENHRY, CDR2 SYGVKD, per germline. The trim removed 7 bases at V and 4 bases at J, leaving 7 bases unmatched. The CDR3 contains 13 residues.

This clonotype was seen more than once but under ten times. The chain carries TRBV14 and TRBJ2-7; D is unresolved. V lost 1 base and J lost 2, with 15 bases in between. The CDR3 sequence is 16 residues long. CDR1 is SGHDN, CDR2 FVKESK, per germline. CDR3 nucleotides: TGTGCCAGCAGCCAAGTAATCGGCGCTAGGGCCTACGAGCAGTACTTC. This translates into CASSQVIGARAYEQYF.

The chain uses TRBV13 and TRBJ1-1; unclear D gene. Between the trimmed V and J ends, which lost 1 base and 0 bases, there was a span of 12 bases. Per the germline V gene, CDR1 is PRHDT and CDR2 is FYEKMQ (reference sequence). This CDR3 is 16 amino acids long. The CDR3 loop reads CASSLAMAQVNTEAFF. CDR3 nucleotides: TGTGCCAGCAGCTTAGCGATGGCTCAGGTGAACACTGAAGCTTTCTTT.

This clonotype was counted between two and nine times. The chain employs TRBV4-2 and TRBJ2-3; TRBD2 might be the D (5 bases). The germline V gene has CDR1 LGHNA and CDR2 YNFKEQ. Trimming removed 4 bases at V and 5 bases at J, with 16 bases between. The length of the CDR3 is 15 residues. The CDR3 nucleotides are TGTGCCAGCAGCCCGCCTGAGGGATGGGTAGATACGCAGTATTTT. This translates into CASSPPEGWVDTQYF.

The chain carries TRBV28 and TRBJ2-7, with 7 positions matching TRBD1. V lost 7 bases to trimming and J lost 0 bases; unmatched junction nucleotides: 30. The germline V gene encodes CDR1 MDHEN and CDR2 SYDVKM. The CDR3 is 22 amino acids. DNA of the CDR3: TGTGCCAGCAAAGGGGTCGAGGGGGCCCCTTCTAGATTCTCCCTCAGCTCCTACGAGCAGTACTTC. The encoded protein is CASKGVEGAPSRFSLSSYEQYF.

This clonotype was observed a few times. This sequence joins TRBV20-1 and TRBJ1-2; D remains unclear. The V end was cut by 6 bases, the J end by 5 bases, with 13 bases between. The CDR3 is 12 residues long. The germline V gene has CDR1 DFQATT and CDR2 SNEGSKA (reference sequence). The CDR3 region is CSAEGHLYGYTF. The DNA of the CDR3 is TGCAGTGCGGAGGGTCACCTTTATGGCTACACCTTC.

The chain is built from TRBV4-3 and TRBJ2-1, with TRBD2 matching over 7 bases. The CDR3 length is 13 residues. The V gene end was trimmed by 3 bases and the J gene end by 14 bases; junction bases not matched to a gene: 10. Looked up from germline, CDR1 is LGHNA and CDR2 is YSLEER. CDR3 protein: CASSQVTSVRKFF. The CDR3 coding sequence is TGCGCCAGCAGCCAGGTCACTAGCGTTCGAAAGTTCTTC.

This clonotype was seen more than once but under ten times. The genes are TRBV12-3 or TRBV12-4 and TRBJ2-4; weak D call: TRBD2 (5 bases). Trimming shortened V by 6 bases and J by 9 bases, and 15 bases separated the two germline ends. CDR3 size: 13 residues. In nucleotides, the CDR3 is TGTGCCAGCAGACCTACAGCGGCTGGCATTCAGTACTTC. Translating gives CASRPTAAGIQYF.